A selection of T cell receptor beta chains follows, all from one sample in a study of glioma-infiltrating T cells. MiXCR was run by TCRdb on the multiplex PCR reads, yielding one entry per CDR3 protein. Among 400,000 or so distinct CDR3 sequences listed, more than 35% were seen once. The specimen sequenced was glioma tissue, nonneoplastic brain tissue, or PBMCs (not recorded which). These receptors were obtained from a human donor with low-grade glioma or glioblastoma, undergoing nonglioma brain surgery, or in good health (not recorded which). CDR3s include the opening cysteine and the closing phenylalanine or tryptophan. The order of the fields is J gene, D gene, V gene, clone size, CDR3 protein, CDR3 DNA. A D gene is named only where the DNA matches it firmly. Rows give clone size only sometimes, using once, few, many, or a class for an expanded clone.

>TRBJ2-7|TRBD1|TRBV20-1|few
CSADRTGEVYEQYF
TGCAGTGCCGATCGGACAGGGGAGGTCTACGAGCAGTACTTC
>TRBJ2-1|TRBD2|TRBV4-3|few
CASSQDSSGRAPYNEQFF
TGCGCCAGCAGCCAAGATTCCAGCGGGAGGGCCCCCTACAATGAGCAGTTCTTC
>TRBJ2-7|.|TRBV7-9|.
CASGPGNEQYF
TGTGCCAGCGGCCCAGGAAACGAGCAGTACTTC
>TRBJ2-7|TRBD2|TRBV7-2|.
CASSLFGGSSYNEQYF
TGTGCCAGCAGCTTATTCGGCGGGAGCTCCTACAATGAGCAGTACTTC
>TRBJ1-1|.|TRBV28|many
CASSFGPRVGFF
TGTGCCAGCAGTTTTGGCCCCAGGGTAGGTTTCTTT
>TRBJ1-2|.|TRBV5-4|few
CASSLEGPYYGYTF
TGTGCCAGCAGCTTGGAGGGGCCCTACTATGGCTACACCTTC
>TRBJ2-7|.|TRBV12-3/TRBV12-4|many
CASSRSSYEQYF
TGTGCCAGCAGCCGAAGCTCCTACGAGCAGTACTTC
>TRBJ1-3|.|TRBV20-1|many
CSARQEGGNTIYF
TGCAGTGCTAGACAGGAGGGGGGAAACACCATATATTTT
>TRBJ1-5|TRBD1|TRBV19|few
CASSPDRGNYQPQHF
TGTGCCAGTAGCCCTGACAGGGGGAATTATCAGCCCCAGCATTTT
>TRBJ1-1|TRBD1|TRBV12-3/TRBV12-4|few
CASSDRGRNTEAFF
TGTGCCAGCAGCGACAGGGGTCGAAACACTGAAGCTTTCTTT
>TRBJ2-5|.|TRBV5-1|few
CASSLGGGSGRLQETQYF
TGCGCCAGCAGCTTGGGTGGAGGGTCGGGGAGACTACAAGAGACCCAGTACTTC
>TRBJ2-7|TRBD2|TRBV12-3/TRBV12-4|few
CASSISTSGTREQYF
TGTGCCAGCAGTATCTCGACTAGCGGGACTCGGGAGCAGTACTTC
>TRBJ1-1|.|TRBV27|.
CASSLGAGKAFF
TGTGCCAGCAGTTTAGGCGCAGGGAAGGCTTTCTTT
>TRBJ2-1|TRBD2|TRBV27|many
CASSGLRRGSYNEQFF
TGTGCCAGCAGTGGCTTGAGGCGGGGGTCCTACAATGAGCAGTTCTTC
>TRBJ2-5|.|TRBV28|.
CASGGAGLSYNEQYF
TGTGCCAGCGGAGGGGCCGGGTTATCCTACAATGAGCAGTACTTC
>TRBJ2-7|TRBD2|TRBV28|many
CASSLAGGSEQYF
TGTGCCAGCAGCCTCGCCGGGGGGTCCGAGCAGTACTTC
>TRBJ2-2|.|TRBV11-2|.
CASSLDSGQNTGELFF
TGTGCCAGCAGCTTAGATAGCGGCCAGAACACCGGGGAGCTGTTTTTT
>TRBJ2-7|.|TRBV4-2|few
CASSQDGAFSEQYF
TGTGCCAGCAGCCAAGATGGGGCTTTCTCCGAGCAGTACTTC
>TRBJ2-6|TRBD1|TRBV12-3/TRBV12-4|once
CASTPLGTGDSGANVLTF
TGTGCCAGCACCCCGCTGGGGACAGGCGACTCTGGGGCCAACGTCCTGACTTTC
>TRBJ2-1|.|TRBV25-1|many
CASSESGIAASSYNEQFF
TGTGCCAGCAGTGAATCGGGGATAGCAGCAAGCTCCTACAATGAGCAGTTCTTC